The 4 T cell receptor beta chains in this list originate from one sample, sequenced in a study of blood T cell repertoires in COVID-19 (dated by TCRdb to about 2020). The library was generated by the immunoSEQ multiplex PCR assay. TCRdb mirrors the immuneACCESS table, restricted to in-frame sequences. Some clones are absent from its copies; in checked studies, under half trace to an unresolved V gene, and the reason for the others is unknown. The sample table holds approximately 500,000 clones, of which about 88% were seen once. In total, the top ten clones hold about 8% of the sample. Specimen: peripheral blood. The receptors originated from a woman aged 45-59 years with COVID-19, enrolled during active disease.

The chain has TRBV2 and TRBJ1-5; D is unresolved. CDR1 and CDR2 from the germline V gene are SNHLY and FYNNEI. Trimming left V 5 bases short and J 0 bases short, with 11 bases between. The CDR3 spans 15 residues. CDR3 bases: TGTGCCAGCAGTTCGGACTTGCCTAGCAATCAGCCCCAGCATTTT. The encoded protein is CASSSDLPSNQPQHF.

The chain links TRBV20-1 to TRBJ2-7; 9 bases match TRBD1. Germline V CDR1 and CDR2: DFQATT, SNEGSKA (reference sequence). The length of the CDR3 is 14 residues. The V and J ends lost 3 bases and 5 bases, in that order; junction bases with no gene match: 8. CDR3 amino acids: CSASSGTGYDEQYF. CDR3 bases: TGCAGTGCTAGTTCCGGGACAGGGTATGACGAGCAGTACTTC.

The chain joins TRBV10-1 to TRBJ2-7, with D tentatively TRBD2 (6 bases). The CDR3 consists of 14 residues. Trimming removed 2 bases from V and 5 bases from J, with 13 bases in between. Germline assignment: CDR1 WNHNN and CDR2 SYGVQD (reference sequence). CDR3 loop: CASSEGGLSDEQYF. The CDR3 DNA reads TGCGCCAGCAGTGAGGGGGGACTGTCTGACGAGCAGTACTTC.

This sequence joins TRBV9 and TRBJ2-3; TRBD2 matches 10 bases. CDR3 size: 16 residues. From germline, CDR1 is SGDLS and CDR2 YYNGEE. The trim removed 3 bases at V and 6 bases at J, leaving 10 bases unmatched. The CDR3 region has the DNA TGTGCCAGCAGCGCGGCGAGCGGGGGGGCCGGGGATACGCAGTATTTT. As protein: CASSAASGGAGDTQYF.